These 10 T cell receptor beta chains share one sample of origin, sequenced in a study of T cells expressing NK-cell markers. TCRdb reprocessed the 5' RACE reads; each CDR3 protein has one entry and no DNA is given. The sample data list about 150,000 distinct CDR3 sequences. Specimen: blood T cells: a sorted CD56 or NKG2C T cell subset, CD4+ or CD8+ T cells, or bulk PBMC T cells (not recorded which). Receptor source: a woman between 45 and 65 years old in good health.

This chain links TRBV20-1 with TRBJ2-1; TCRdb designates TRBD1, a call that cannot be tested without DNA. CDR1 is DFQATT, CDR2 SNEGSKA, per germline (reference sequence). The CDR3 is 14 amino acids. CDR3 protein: CSASPSGTYNEQFF.

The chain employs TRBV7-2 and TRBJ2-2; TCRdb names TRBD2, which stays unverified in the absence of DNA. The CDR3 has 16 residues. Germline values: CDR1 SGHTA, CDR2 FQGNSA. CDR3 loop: CASSTRGGAGIGELFF.

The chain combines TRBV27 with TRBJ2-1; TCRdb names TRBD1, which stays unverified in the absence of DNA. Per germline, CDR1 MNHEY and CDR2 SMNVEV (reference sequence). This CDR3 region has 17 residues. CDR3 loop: CASSLRATIFSYNEQFF.

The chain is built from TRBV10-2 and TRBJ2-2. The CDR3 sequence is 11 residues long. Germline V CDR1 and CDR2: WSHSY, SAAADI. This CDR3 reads CASSIAGELFF.

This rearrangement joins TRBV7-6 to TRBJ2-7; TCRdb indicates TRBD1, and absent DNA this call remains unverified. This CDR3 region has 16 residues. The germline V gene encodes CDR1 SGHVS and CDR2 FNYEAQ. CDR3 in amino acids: CASSPSGGGPPSEQYF.

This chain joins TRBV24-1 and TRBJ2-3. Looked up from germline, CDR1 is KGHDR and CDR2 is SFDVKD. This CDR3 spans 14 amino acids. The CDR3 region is CATSASSRTDTQYF.

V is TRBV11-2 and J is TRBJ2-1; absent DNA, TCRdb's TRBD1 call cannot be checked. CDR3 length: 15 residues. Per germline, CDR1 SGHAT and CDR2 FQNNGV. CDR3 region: CASSLLPGGGNEQFF. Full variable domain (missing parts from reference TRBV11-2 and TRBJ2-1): EAGVAQSPRYKIIEKRQSVAFWCNPISGHATLYWYQQILGQGPKLLIQFQNNGVVDDSQLPKDRFSAERLKGVDSTLKIQPAKLEDSAVYLCASSLLPGGGNEQFFGPGTRLTVL.

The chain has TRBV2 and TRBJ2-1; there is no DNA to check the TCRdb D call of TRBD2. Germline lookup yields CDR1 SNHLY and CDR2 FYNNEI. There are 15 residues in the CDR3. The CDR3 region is CASSGGEGSHNEQFF.

CDR3 residues: CASSSALAGAGETQYF. The chain links TRBV11-3 to TRBJ2-5; TCRdb returns TRBD2, unconfirmable since there is no DNA. The CDR3 loop spans 16 amino acids. Germline V gene sequence: CDR1 SGHNT, CDR2 YENEEA.

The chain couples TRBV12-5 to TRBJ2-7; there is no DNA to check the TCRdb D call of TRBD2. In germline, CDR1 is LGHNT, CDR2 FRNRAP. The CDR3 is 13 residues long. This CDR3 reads CASSIQAEYEQYF. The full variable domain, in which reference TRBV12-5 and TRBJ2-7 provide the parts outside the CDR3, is DARVTQTPRHKVTEMGQEVTMRCQPILGHNTVFWYRQTMMQGLELLAYFRNRAPLDDSGMPKDRFSAEMPDATLATLKIQPSEPRDSAVYFCASSIQAEYEQYFGPGTRLTVT.